This T cell receptor beta chain emerged from a study of T-cell reconstitution after alpha-beta-depleted transplantation in children. This clonotype has more than one count but fewer than ten. The antigen remains unidentified. TCRbeta library construction was performed incorporating unique molecular identifiers. In TCRdb, the PCR reads were re-called with MiXCR into one record per CDR3 protein. The data contain over 90,000 distinct CDR3 sequences, 4.5% to 7.5% of them singletons. The CDR3 totals 17 residues. The germline gives CDR1 DFQATT, CDR2 SNEGSKA (reference sequence). The ends were cut back, 3 bases at V and 1 base at J, with 16 bases in the middle. Study observations and caveats: Recipient T cells and thymic progenitors that survived gave rise to the high TCRbeta diversity observed at day 60 in some patients. Two months or so post-transplant, alpha-beta T cells reportedly derived from several hundred expanded graft clones. T-cell numbers and diversity, one year after transplant, stemmed largely from T cells that were newly produced.

The V call is TRBV20-1, the J call TRBJ2-6, with D perhaps TRBD1 (6 bases). The sequenced sample was PBMCs, mostly from graft donor cells, obtained 60 days after TCRalphabeta/CD19-depleted stem cell transplant. The sequence was obtained from a female patient aged 2-10 years who had a stem cell transplant for Fanconi anemia, so the T cells may come from the graft donor. The CDR3 region has the DNA TGCAGTGCTAGCCAGACAGGCATTATGTCTGGGGCCAACGTCCTGACTTTC. Encoded protein: CSASQTGIMSGANVLTF.